These T cell receptor beta chains were read from a single sample in a study of T-cell memory formation after mild COVID-19. TCRdb redid the calling of the 5' RACE reads with MiXCR, one entry per CDR3 protein. The data hold over 400,000 distinct CDR3 sequences, with 20% to 30% observed a single time. Sequencing was done on a sample of PBMCs or a T cell subset sorted from them (not recorded which). All receptors derive from an adult woman who had mild COVID-19 (a few samples of this study predate the infection). Cell type and time point are not known. CDR3s include the opening cysteine and the closing phenylalanine or tryptophan. The order of the fields is V gene, CDR3 protein.

TRBV24-1 CATSEAGNQPQHF
TRBV20-1 CSARKGRDSFDGGNQPQHF
TRBV12-3/TRBV12-4 CATSGGQPYGYTF
TRBV29-1 CSVAEAYEQYF
TRBV30 CAWRLAGGPINYEQYF
TRBV7-9 CASSSKVIGQNTEAFF
TRBV7-9 CAIGAPGANVLTF
TRBV29-1 CSAGPGTPNYGYTF
TRBV12-3/TRBV12-4 CASSFPGTESSPLHF
TRBV12-3/TRBV12-4 CASSPQGSREDTQYF